The entry that follows covers one T cell receptor (beta chain) sequence. Deep-level assay runs were performed. Several immunoSEQ plates received, in even portions, the genomic DNA of each subset. Unsorted PBMC DNA sequencing spanned ten immunoSEQ deep assay plates. As handled by the study authors: Junction-only immunoSEQ data arrived without quality scores, meaning filtering differed. Using immunoSEQ multiplex PCR, the repertoire was profiled, and TCRdb retains in-frame clones only, with some absent. The V and J calls and clone size are taken from that table; D and trimming were inferred from the DNA. The sample holds 450,000 to 600,000 clones, 79% seen once. The sample belongs to a study of shared clonotypes between healthy human individuals. The CDR3 sequence is 12 residues long. V was shortened by 2 bases and J by 4 bases, with 5 bases between the two germline ends. Germline CDR1 MNHNS, CDR2 SASEGT.

This receptor was obtained from a woman in her thirties or forties in good health. Some clones in this sample may be carry-over from other donors' samples. The sequencing input was PBMCs. The chain carries TRBV6-1 and TRBJ1-2, with a weak D call TRBD1 (5 bases). For the CDR3, the DNA is TGTGCCAGCAGTGAACAGGGCTATGGCTACACCTTC. Its protein is CASSEQGYGYTF.